The TCR beta chain described here comes from a study of Ad26.COV2.S vaccination and SARS-CoV-2 variants. The wider study: The donor was enrolled in the Ad26.COV2.S arm of the COV1001 trial. Study observations and caveats: It was reported that spike-specific CD8+ and CD4+ T cell responses were substantially broad after vaccination. The TCR breadth and depth analyses may have produced an underestimate of total T cell responses.

Germline-derived CDR1 and CDR2 are MNHEY and SVGAGI. Trimming stripped 2 bases from V and 6 bases from J, with 10 bases between. This CDR3 has 13 amino acids. Treatment in this sample: around 19 received Ad26.COV2.S at low or high dose, single or two shots; five or six received placebo; per-sample allocation not given. Sampling occurred on day 63 after the first vaccine or placebo injection. Measured with immunoSEQ multiplex PCR; TCRdb has only the in-frame clones, and not every one. This table holds hundreds of thousands of clones, over 80% found once. In the case of this clone: The antigen is undetermined.

The receptor was isolated from a person aged 18-65 years who received the Ad26.COV2.S COVID-19 vaccine or a placebo. Material: peripheral blood, obtained in a trial of Ad26.COV2.S vaccine versus placebo. The chain couples TRBV6-5 to TRBJ1-1; tentatively, D is TRBD1 (5 bases). In DNA, the CDR3 is TGTGCCAGCAGTTACCGCATGGGGGCTGAAGCTTTCTTT. This translates into CASSYRMGAEAFF.